These 21 T cell receptor beta chains share one sample of origin, sequenced in a study of blood T cell repertoires in COVID-19 (dated by TCRdb to about 2020). Library generation was performed with the immunoSEQ multiplex PCR assay. TCRdb's version of the immuneACCESS table is confined to in-frame rearrangements and falls short of the full clone set. An unresolved V gene accounts for under half of the shortfall where checked; the remainder is of unknown origin. The sample yields roughly 56,000 clones; more than 85% were counted once. About 4.6% of the sample is taken by the ten largest. Material: peripheral blood. These receptors came from a man aged 45-65 years with active COVID-19.

V is TRBV5-1 and J is TRBJ2-5; the D is unclear. Trimming left V 2 bases short and J 7 bases short, with 18 bases between. The CDR3 consists of 15 residues. Germline V lookup: CDR1 SGHRS, CDR2 YFSETQ. The CDR3 sequence: CASSLKEVPLGTQYF. The CDR3 DNA sequence: TGCGCCAGCAGCTTAAAGGAAGTTCCCCTAGGGACCCAGTACTTC.

The table lists this clone with a few counts. The rearrangement uses TRBV18 and TRBJ1-2; 7 nucleotides agree with TRBD1. V lost 1 base to trimming and J lost 4 bases; unmatched junction nucleotides: 9. Looked up from germline, CDR1 is KGHSH and CDR2 is LQKENI. This CDR3 has 16 amino acids. The DNA for the CDR3 is TGTGCCAGCTCACCACTACCACCAGGGGGAAGCTATGGCTACACCTTC. It yields the protein CASSPLPPGGSYGYTF.

This clone was found a few times. The chain has TRBV5-4 and TRBJ2-7; 7 nucleotides agree with TRBD2. This CDR3 contains 14 residues. V was clipped by 1 base and J by 3 bases; unmatched bases: 4. In germline, CDR1 is SGHNT, CDR2 YYREEE (reference sequence). The CDR3 is CASSLLGLSYEQYF. Here the CDR3 DNA reads TGTGCCAGCAGCTTGTTGGGACTAAGCTACGAGCAGTACTTC.

The chain joins TRBV28 to TRBJ1-2; 9 bases fit TRBD1. The germline gives CDR1 MDHEN, CDR2 SYDVKM. Trimming removed 3 bases from V and 8 bases from J; junction bases left unmatched: 4. The CDR3 sequence is 13 residues long. CDR3 loop: CASSFRDREGYTF. The CDR3 bases are TGTGCCAGCAGTTTCCGGGACAGGGAAGGCTACACCTTC.

The rearrangement links TRBV6-1 to TRBJ1-2; D is unresolved. The CDR3 runs 14 residues. With 2 bases removed from V and 9 bases from J, the gap between germline ends came to 16 bases. The germline V gene encodes CDR1 MNHNS and CDR2 SASEGT. The CDR3 spells CASSESIAGVRYTF. The CDR3, as DNA: TGTGCCAGCAGTGAAAGTATCGCGGGTGTGCGCTACACCTTC.

The rearrangement uses TRBV19 and TRBJ1-1; D gene uncertain. The V and J ends lost 6 bases and 0 bases respectively, with 11 bases between them. CDR3 size: 14 residues. The germline V gene encodes CDR1 LNHDA and CDR2 SQIVND (reference sequence). The CDR3 loop is CASRLAALNTEAFF. CDR3 bases: TGTGCCAGTAGGTTGGCCGCCCTGAACACTGAAGCTTTCTTT.

CDR3 region: CASSQSGNTIYF. The CDR3 DNA sequence: TGTGCCAGCAGTCAATCAGGAAACACCATATATTTT. The chain joins TRBV28 to TRBJ1-3; D remains unclear. Trimming took 5 bases from V and 4 from J, leaving 6 bases between them. The CDR3 has 12 residues. CDR1 and CDR2 (germline): MDHEN, SYDVKM.

The chain uses TRBV3-1 (or the pseudogene TRBV3-2) and TRBJ2-2, with TRBD1 matching over 8 bases. V lost 0 bases, J lost 6 bases, and 6 bases stayed unmatched. The CDR3 is 16 amino acids. Germline loops: CDR1 LGHDT, CDR2 YNNKEL (reference sequence). In DNA, the CDR3 is TGTGCCAGCAGCCAAGAACCAGGGGGCGCATCCGGGGAGCTGTTTTTT. Residues: CASSQEPGGASGELFF.

J is TRBJ2-2 and V is TRBV5-1, with 7 bases aligning to TRBD1. This CDR3 is 15 amino acids long. Germline values: CDR1 SGHRS, CDR2 YFSETQ. V trimming: 4 bases; J trimming: 5 bases; junction bases outside the gene matches: 8. CDR3 loop: CASSRQGLITGELFF. The CDR3 DNA is TGCGCCAGCAGCAGACAGGGTTTGATTACCGGGGAGCTGTTTTTT.

The rearrangement uses TRBV7-9 and TRBJ1-1; D is undetermined. The germline CDR1 and CDR2 sequences are SEHNR and FQNEAQ (reference sequence). The CDR3 has 11 amino acids. Trimming stripped 4 bases from V and 8 bases from J, with 8 bases between. The CDR3 spells CASSSWAEAFF. CDR3 nucleotides: TGTGCCAGCAGCTCTTGGGCAGAAGCTTTCTTT.

This chain uses TRBV29-1 with TRBJ2-7, with TRBD2 matching over 7 bases. V lost 6 bases, J lost 0 bases, and 5 bases stayed unmatched. Germline CDR1 is SQVTM and CDR2 is ANQGSEA. The CDR3 length is 13 residues. CDR3 in amino acids: CSVAGTISYEQYF. CDR3 DNA sequence: TGCAGCGTGGCCGGGACTATCTCCTACGAGCAGTACTTC.

V is TRBV7-6 and J is TRBJ2-1, with 9 bases lining up with TRBD2. V gave up 0 bases and J gave up 10 bases; unmatched junction bases: 7. The CDR3 contains 15 residues. The germline V gene has CDR1 SGHVS and CDR2 FNYEAQ. As DNA, the CDR3 is TGTGCCAGCAGCTTAGCGCTGAGACTAGCGGACGAGCAGTTCTTC. Amino acid sequence: CASSLALRLADEQFF.

The chain recombines TRBV28 with TRBJ2-7; tentative D call: TRBD2 (5 bases). V lost 6 bases and J 4 bases, leaving 25 bases between the germline ends. From germline, CDR1 is MDHEN and CDR2 SYDVKM. This CDR3 is built from 17 residues. CDR3 protein: CASSHARGSKSVYEQYF. The CDR3 bases are TGTGCCAGCAGCCACGCCCGAGGGTCTAAGAGCGTTTACGAGCAGTACTTC.

The genes are TRBV15 and TRBJ2-5; a possible D gene is TRBD1 (7 bases). This CDR3 has 18 residues. Germline V gene data show CDR1 as LNHNV and CDR2 as YYDKDF (reference sequence). V gave up 0 bases and J gave up 5 bases, with 22 bases separating them. The CDR3 region is CATSRDTGGDSTKETQYF. CDR3 DNA: TGTGCCACCAGCAGAGATACCGGCGGGGACAGTACAAAGGAGACCCAGTACTTC.

The rearrangement links TRBV24-1 to TRBJ2-5; D is perhaps TRBD2 (6 bases). This CDR3 is 16 amino acids long. V dropped 3 bases and J dropped 1 base, with 14 bases sitting between them. Germline lookup yields CDR1 KGHDR and CDR2 SFDVKD. The CDR3 DNA sequence: TGTGCCACCAGTGATCCCCGCGGGGATCTCCAAGAGACCCAGTACTTC. Its protein is CATSDPRGDLQETQYF.

The chain recombines TRBV28 with TRBJ1-5; D call uncertain. V lost 6 bases to trimming and J lost 0 bases, with 9 bases between them. Per germline, CDR1 MDHEN and CDR2 SYDVKM. The CDR3 consists of 14 residues. CDR3 coding DNA: TGTGCCAGCAGACCAACAGATAGCAATCAGCCCCAGCATTTT. It encodes CASRPTDSNQPQHF.

V is TRBV2 and J is TRBJ2-7; perhaps TRBD2 as D (6 bases). The germline V and J ends were trimmed by 5 bases and 1 base, with 15 bases remaining between them. Germline V gene data show CDR1 as SNHLY and CDR2 as FYNNEI. CDR3 length equals 15 residues. The DNA for the CDR3 is TGTGCCAGCAGTTGGGGCGACGGGGGATCCTACGAGCAGTACTTC. Translating gives CASSWGDGGSYEQYF.

The chain combines TRBV5-1 with TRBJ1-1, with D tentatively TRBD1 (5 bases). This CDR3 has 12 amino acids. V gave up 5 bases and J gave up 7 bases, with 12 bases separating them. The germline V gene encodes CDR1 SGHRS and CDR2 YFSETQ. Here the CDR3 reads CASRGDSFEAFF. The CDR3, as DNA: TGCGCCAGCAGGGGGGACTCATTTGAAGCTTTCTTT.

The rearrangement joins TRBV14 to TRBJ2-3, with 7 bases aligning to TRBD1. Germline lookup yields CDR1 SGHDN and CDR2 FVKESK. There are 15 residues in the CDR3. The J segment lost 1 base and the V segment lost 4 bases, leaving 5 bases of the junction unmatched. This CDR3 reads CASSPNRGRTDTQYF. Here the CDR3 DNA reads TGTGCCAGCAGCCCCAACAGGGGACGCACAGATACGCAGTATTTT.

J is TRBJ1-1 and V is TRBV3-1 (or the pseudogene TRBV3-2); D perhaps matches TRBD1 (6 bases). From germline, CDR1 is LGHDT and CDR2 YNNKEL (reference sequence). Trimming stripped 1 base from V and 3 bases from J, with 9 bases between. This CDR3 region has 14 residues. The CDR3 loop reads CASSQGGGHTEAFF. CDR3 nucleotides: TGTGCCAGCAGCCAAGGAGGGGGTCACACTGAAGCTTTCTTT.

This chain links TRBV28 with TRBJ2-3; D perhaps matches TRBD2 (7 bases). In germline, CDR1 is MDHEN, CDR2 SYDVKM. The V and J ends lost 6 bases and 6 bases respectively, with 16 bases between them. The CDR3 covers 14 residues. For the CDR3, the DNA is TGTGCCAGCAGCCGGCTAGGGGGGGCCGATACGCAGTATTTT. This codes for CASSRLGGADTQYF. Supplemented by reference TRBV28 and TRBJ2-3, the full variable domain reads DVKVTQSSRYLVKRTGEKVFLECVQDMDHENMFWYRQDPGLGLRLIYFSYDVKMKEKGDIPEGYSVSREKKERFSLILESASTNQTSMYLCASSRLGGADTQYFGPGTRLTVL.